The next 2 T cell receptor beta chains were all read from a single sample in a study of shared clonotypes between healthy human individuals. Naive CD8 cells lacked CD45RO, underwent positive selection for CCR7 and left out terminally differentiated effector memory CD45RA+ cells. The table came from immunoSEQ multiplex PCR; TCRdb's copy has only in-frame clones and leaves some out. Of over 2,000,000 clones in the sample, around 93% were seen once. Sequencing used naive CD8+ T cells from PBMCs. The receptors shown here come from a man aged 18 to 29 in good health. Some clones in this sample may be carry-over from other donors' samples.

The V gene is TRBV6-5, the J gene TRBJ2-7, with D perhaps TRBD2 (7 bases). Germline CDR1 is MNHEY and CDR2 is SVGAGI. The CDR3 is made up of 15 amino acids. V dropped 6 bases and J dropped 3 bases, with 18 bases sitting between them. CDR3 DNA: TGTGCCAGCAGCGAACGGGGGCGGGACTACTACGAGCAGTACTTC. Residues: CASSERGRDYYEQYF.

This clone was counted between two and nine times. In the same sample, other DNA sequences code for this CDR3. The chain uses TRBV5-4 and TRBJ2-2; D is unclear. The CDR3 loop spans 12 amino acids. CDR1 SGHNT and CDR2 YYREEE come from the germline V gene (reference sequence). Trimming pared 0 bases from V and 5 bases from J, leaving 2 bases between. The CDR3 here is CASSLETGELFF. CDR3 DNA sequence: TGTGCCAGCAGCTTGGAAACCGGGGAGCTGTTTTTT. Based on the CDR3 plus reference TRBV5-4 and TRBJ2-2, the full variable domain is ETGVTQSPTHLIKTRGQQVTLRCSSQSGHNTVSWYQQALGQGPQFIFQYYREEENGRGNFPPRFSGLQFPNYSSELNVNALELDDSALYLCASSLETGELFFGEGSRLTVL.